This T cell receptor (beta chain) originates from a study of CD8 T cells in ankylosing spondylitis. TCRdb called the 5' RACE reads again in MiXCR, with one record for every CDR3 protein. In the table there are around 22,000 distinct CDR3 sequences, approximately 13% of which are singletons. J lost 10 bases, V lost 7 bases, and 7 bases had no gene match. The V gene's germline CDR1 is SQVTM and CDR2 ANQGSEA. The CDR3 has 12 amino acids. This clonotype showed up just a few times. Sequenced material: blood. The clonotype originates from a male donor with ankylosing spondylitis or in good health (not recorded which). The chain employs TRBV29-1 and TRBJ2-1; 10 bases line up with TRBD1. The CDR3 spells CSGRQGAREQFF. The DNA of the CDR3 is TGCAGCGGGCGACAGGGGGCGAGGGAGCAGTTCTTC.